The present entry profiles one T cell receptor (beta chain) with its context. Its antigen remains unknown. The data are from a study of breast tumors, draining lymph nodes, adjacent tissues. Regarding the study as a whole: That most tumor T cells come from lymph nodes remained unproven. Compared with lymph nodes, tumors were less diverse; compared with nontumor tissue, more.

The CDR3 loop spans 16 amino acids. CDR1 is MNHEY, CDR2 SVGAGI, per germline. Trimming at V came to 8 bases and at J to 2 bases, leaving 11 bases not matched to a gene. The lymph nodes were axillary draining lymph nodes from breast cancer patients. From the multiplex PCR reads, TCRdb called clonotypes with MiXCR, one entry per CDR3 protein. The data contain about 300,000 distinct CDR3 sequences, about 30% of them singletons. The sequenced material came from axillary lymph node tissue. The receptor comes from a female donor with breast cancer. Some clones in this sample may be carry-over from other donors' samples. The V gene is TRBV6-5, the J gene TRBJ2-3; 9 nucleotides align to TRBD2. CDR3 sequence: CASFYSGSPSTDTQYF. The DNA for the CDR3 is TGTGCCAGCTTCTATAGCGGGAGCCCCTCCACAGATACGCAGTATTTT.